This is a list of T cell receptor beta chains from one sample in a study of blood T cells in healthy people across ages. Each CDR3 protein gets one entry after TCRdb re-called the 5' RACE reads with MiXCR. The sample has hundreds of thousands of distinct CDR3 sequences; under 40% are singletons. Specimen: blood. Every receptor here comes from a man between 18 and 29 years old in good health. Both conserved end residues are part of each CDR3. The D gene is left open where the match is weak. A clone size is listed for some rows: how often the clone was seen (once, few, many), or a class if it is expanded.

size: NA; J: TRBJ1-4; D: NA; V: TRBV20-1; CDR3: CSARGVSTNEKLFF; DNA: TGCAGTGCTAGAGGGGTCTCTACTAATGAAAAACTGTTTTTT
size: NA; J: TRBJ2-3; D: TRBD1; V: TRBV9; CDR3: CASSVGQGVGTDTQYF; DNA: TGTGCCAGCAGCGTAGGACAGGGGGTCGGCACAGATACGCAGTATTTT
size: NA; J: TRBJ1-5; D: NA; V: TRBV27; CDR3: CASSFQDAGQPQHF; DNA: TGTGCCAGCAGTTTCCAGGATGCCGGTCAGCCCCAGCATTTT
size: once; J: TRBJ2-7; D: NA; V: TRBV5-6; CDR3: CASSLQGRHEQYF; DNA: TGTGCCAGCAGCTTGCAGGGTCGGCACGAGCAGTACTTC
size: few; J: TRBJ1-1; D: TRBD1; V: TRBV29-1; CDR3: CSVAGGRGNTEAFF; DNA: TGCAGCGTTGCAGGGGGCAGGGGGAACACTGAAGCTTTCTTT
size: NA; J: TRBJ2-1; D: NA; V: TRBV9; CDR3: CASAPGYNEQFF; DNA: TGTGCCAGCGCCCCGGGGTACAATGAGCAGTTCTTC
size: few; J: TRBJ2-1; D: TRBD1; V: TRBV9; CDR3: CASSPLGTAFNEQFF; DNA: TGTGCCAGCAGCCCGCTCGGGACAGCCTTCAATGAGCAGTTCTTC
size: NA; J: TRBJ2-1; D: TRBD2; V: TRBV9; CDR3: CASSVTSGGVGNEQFF; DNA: TGTGCCAGCAGCGTTACTAGCGGGGGTGTGGGTAATGAGCAGTTCTTC
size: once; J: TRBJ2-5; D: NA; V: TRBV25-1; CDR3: CASMRAYEQYF; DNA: TGTGCCAGCATGAGGGCCTATGAGCAGTACTTC
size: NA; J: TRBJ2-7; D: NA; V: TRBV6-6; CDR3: CASSYGERTAKIDEQYF; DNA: TGTGCCAGCAGTTACGGGGAAAGGACAGCTAAAATCGACGAGCAGTACTTC
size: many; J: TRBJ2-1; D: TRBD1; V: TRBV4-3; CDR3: CASSRGQGGYNEQFF; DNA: TGTGCCAGCAGCCGGGGACAGGGAGGCTACAATGAGCAGTTCTTC
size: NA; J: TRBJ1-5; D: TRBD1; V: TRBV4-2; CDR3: CASSQPGQGDNQPQHF; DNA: TGTGCCAGCAGCCAACCAGGACAGGGGGACAATCAGCCCCAGCATTTT
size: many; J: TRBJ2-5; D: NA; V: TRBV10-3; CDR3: CAISESMGGQETQYF; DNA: TGTGCCATCAGTGAGTCGATGGGCGGTCAAGAGACCCAGTACTTC
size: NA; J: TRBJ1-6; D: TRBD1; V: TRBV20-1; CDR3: CSARDRRTGWVEGNSPLHF; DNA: TGCAGTGCTAGAGATCGTCGGACAGGATGGGTTGAAGGTAATTCACCCCTCCACTTT
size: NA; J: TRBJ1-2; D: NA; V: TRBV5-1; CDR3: CASSGWTSRDGYTF; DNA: TGCGCCAGCAGCGGATGGACATCCCGGGATGGCTACACCTTC
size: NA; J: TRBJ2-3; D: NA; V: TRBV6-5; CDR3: CASSYSTGGDADTQYF; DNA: TGTGCCAGCAGTTACTCGACCGGAGGGGATGCAGATACGCAGTATTTT
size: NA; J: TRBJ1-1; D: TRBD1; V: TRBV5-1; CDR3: CASSIYYRGGEMNTEAFF; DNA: TGCGCCAGCAGCATATATTACAGGGGCGGCGAGATGAACACTGAAGCTTTCTTT
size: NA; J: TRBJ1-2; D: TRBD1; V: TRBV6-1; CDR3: CASMNRDRGRRNYGYTF; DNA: TGTGCCAGTATGAACCGGGACAGGGGGCGCCGTAACTATGGCTACACCTTC
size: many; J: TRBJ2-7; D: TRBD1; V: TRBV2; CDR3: CASSALTGRTTPSYEQYF; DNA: TGTGCCAGCAGTGCCCTGACAGGGAGAACGACGCCGTCCTACGAGCAGTACTTC
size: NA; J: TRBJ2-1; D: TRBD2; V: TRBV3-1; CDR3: CASSPGLAGGDEQFF; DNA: TGTGCCAGCAGCCCGGGACTAGCGGGAGGGGATGAGCAGTTCTTC
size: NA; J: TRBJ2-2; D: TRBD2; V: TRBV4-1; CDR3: CASSQGGASGNTGELFF; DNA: TGCGCCAGCAGCCAAGGTGGGGCTAGCGGGAACACCGGGGAGCTGTTTTTT
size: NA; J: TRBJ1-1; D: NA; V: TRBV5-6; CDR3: CASSSHGTFLAEAFF; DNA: TGTGCCAGCAGCTCACACGGGACGTTTTTGGCTGAAGCTTTCTTT
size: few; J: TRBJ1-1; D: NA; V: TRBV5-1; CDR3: CASSPNSGIWDTEAFF; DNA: TGCGCCAGCAGCCCCAACTCAGGGATTTGGGACACTGAAGCTTTCTTT
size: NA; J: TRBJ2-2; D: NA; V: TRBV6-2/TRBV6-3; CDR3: CASRALQGRSTGELFF; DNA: TGTGCCAGCAGGGCCCTACAGGGGAGGTCCACCGGGGAGCTGTTTTTT
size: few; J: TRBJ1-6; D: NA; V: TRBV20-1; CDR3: CSARFVAYNSPLHF; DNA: TGCAGTGCTAGATTTGTTGCCTATAATTCACCCCTCCACTTT